The following is a T cell receptor (beta chain) sequence with its context. Sequencing was performed with immunoSEQ multiplex PCR; in TCRdb, only in-frame clones are kept and a portion is missing. The sample contains 95,000 to 100,000 clones, roughly 84% of which appear only once. The sample originates from a study of T cell responses to AZD1222 COVID-19 vaccine. This clonotype was obtained from an adult who received the AZD1222 COVID-19 vaccine. The sequenced sample was peripheral blood, obtained 28 days after the second AZD1222 dose.

The CDR3 loop is CASSKTETYEQYF. DNA for the CDR3: TGTGCCAGCAGCAAGACAGAGACCTACGAGCAGTACTTC. V usage is TRBV21-1 and J usage is TRBJ2-7; the table's D gene call, TRBD1, was not cross checked with the DNA. TRBV21-1 is annotated as a pseudogene. The CDR3 consists of 13 residues.